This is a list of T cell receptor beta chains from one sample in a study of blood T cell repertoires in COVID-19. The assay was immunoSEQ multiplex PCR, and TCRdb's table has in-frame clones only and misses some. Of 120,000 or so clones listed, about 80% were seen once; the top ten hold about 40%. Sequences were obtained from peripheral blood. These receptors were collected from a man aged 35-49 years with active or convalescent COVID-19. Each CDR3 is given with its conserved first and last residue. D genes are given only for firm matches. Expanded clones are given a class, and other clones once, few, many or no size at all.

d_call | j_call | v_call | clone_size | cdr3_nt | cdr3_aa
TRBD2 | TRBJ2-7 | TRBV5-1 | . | TGCGCCAGCAAAACCACTAGCGGGGACTTCTACGAGCAGTACTTC | CASKTTSGDFYEQYF
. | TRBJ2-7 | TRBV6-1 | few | TGTGCCAGCAGTGAACTTTACGAGCAGTACTTC | CASSELYEQYF
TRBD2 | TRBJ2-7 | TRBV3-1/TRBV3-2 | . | TGTGCCAGCAGCGAAGGGAAGCGGGGGGCCTCCTACGAGCAGTACTTC | CASSEGKRGASYEQYF
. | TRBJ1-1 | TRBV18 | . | TGTGCCAGCTCACCCCGAATAGGGGGGGACAACACTGAAGCTTTCTTT | CASSPRIGGDNTEAFF
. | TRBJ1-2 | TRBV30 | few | TGTGCCTGGAGTCAGGGTTTCTATGGCTACACCTTC | CAWSQGFYGYTF
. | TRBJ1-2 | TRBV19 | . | TGTGCCAGTAGCAAAATCTTGGGGGCCTTTGAGGGCTACACCTTC | CASSKILGAFEGYTF
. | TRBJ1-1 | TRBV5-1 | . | TGCGCCAGCAGCTTGGAGTTCGGTGAAGCTTTCTTT | CASSLEFGEAFF
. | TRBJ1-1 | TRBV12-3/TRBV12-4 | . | TGTGCCAGCCGACCCAGGGTTGAGACTGAAGCTTTCTTT | CASRPRVETEAFF
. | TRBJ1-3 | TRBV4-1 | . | TGCGCCAGCAGCCCCAGTGTCGCAGACTCTGGAAACACCATATATTTT | CASSPSVADSGNTIYF
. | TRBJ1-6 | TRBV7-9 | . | TGTGCCAGCAGCCTCCGGGATTATAATTCACCCCTCCACTTT | CASSLRDYNSPLHF
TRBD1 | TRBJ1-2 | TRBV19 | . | TGTGCCAGTAGTGAGGACAGGGGGGTAAGCGGCTACACCTTC | CASSEDRGVSGYTF
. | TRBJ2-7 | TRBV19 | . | TGTGCCAGTAGTATTTCCGGGACTCGCGAGCAGTACTTC | CASSISGTREQYF
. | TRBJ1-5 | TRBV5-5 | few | TGTGCCAGCAGCTTGGGTCCCGGTCCAGGGTGGGATCAGCCCCAGCATTTT | CASSLGPGPGWDQPQHF
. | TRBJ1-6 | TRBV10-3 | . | TGTGCCATCAGTGAGATGGCGGATAATTCACCCCTCCACTTT | CAISEMADNSPLHF
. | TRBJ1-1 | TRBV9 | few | TGTGCCAGCAGCGTAGTGGGCAGCATGAACACTGAAGCTTTCTTT | CASSVVGSMNTEAFF
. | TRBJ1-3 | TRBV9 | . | TGTGCCAGCAGCGTAGCTCTGGAGTCGAGCTCTGGAAACACCATATATTTT | CASSVALESSSGNTIYF
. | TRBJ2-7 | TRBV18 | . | TGTGCCAGCTCACCACCGGTCGGCGGCGAGCAGTACTTC | CASSPPVGGEQYF
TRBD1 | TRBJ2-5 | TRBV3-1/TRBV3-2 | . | TGTGCCAGCAGCCAAGAGGGGGACAGGGGACTCCAAGAGACCCAGTACTTC | CASSQEGDRGLQETQYF
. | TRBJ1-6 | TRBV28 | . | TGTGCCAGCAGTTTATCCGGGGGGGAAGTTTCACCCCTCCACTTT | CASSLSGGEVSPLHF
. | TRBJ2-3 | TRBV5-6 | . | TGTGCCAGCAGCGCAGTGGGGGGGCGTCGGACAAATACGCAGTATTTT | CASSAVGGRRTNTQYF
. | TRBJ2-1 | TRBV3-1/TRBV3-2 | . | TGTGCCAGCAGCCAAGCAGGCGAGCAGTTCTTC | CASSQAGEQFF
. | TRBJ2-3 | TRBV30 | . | TGTGCCTGGAGTACCGGGGGAGCGGGCCCCCGAAATACGCAGTATTTT | CAWSTGGAGPRNTQYF
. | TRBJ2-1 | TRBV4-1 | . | TGCGCCAGCAGCCAAGATCCTGGGGCATTATACAATGAGCAGTTCTTC | CASSQDPGALYNEQFF
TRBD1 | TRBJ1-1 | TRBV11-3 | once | TGTGCCAGCAGCTCCACGGGACAGGTGAACACTGAAGCTTTCTTT | CASSSTGQVNTEAFF
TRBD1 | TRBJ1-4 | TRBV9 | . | TGTGCCAGCAGCGCGAACCAGGGGGGAAGTGAAAAACTGTTTTTT | CASSANQGGSEKLFF
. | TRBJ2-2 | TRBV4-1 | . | TGCGCCAGCAGCCAAGTAAGGGGAACCGGGGAGCTGTTTTTT | CASSQVRGTGELFF
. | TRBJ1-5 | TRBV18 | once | TGTGCCAGCTCCCCCCCAGGCGGGGGCAATCAGCCCCAGCATTTT | CASSPPGGGNQPQHF
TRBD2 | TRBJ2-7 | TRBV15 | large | TGTGCCACCAGCAAGGTAGCGGGAGAAGAGCAGTACTTC | CATSKVAGEEQYF
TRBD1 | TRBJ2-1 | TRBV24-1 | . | TGTGCCACCAGTGACCGGGACAGGGGGCTCGGTGAGCAGTTCTTC | CATSDRDRGLGEQFF
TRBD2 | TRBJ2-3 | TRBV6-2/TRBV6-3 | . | TGTGCCAGCAGTTACATATATGGACTAGCGGGGGAGGGTACGCAGTATTTT | CASSYIYGLAGEGTQYF